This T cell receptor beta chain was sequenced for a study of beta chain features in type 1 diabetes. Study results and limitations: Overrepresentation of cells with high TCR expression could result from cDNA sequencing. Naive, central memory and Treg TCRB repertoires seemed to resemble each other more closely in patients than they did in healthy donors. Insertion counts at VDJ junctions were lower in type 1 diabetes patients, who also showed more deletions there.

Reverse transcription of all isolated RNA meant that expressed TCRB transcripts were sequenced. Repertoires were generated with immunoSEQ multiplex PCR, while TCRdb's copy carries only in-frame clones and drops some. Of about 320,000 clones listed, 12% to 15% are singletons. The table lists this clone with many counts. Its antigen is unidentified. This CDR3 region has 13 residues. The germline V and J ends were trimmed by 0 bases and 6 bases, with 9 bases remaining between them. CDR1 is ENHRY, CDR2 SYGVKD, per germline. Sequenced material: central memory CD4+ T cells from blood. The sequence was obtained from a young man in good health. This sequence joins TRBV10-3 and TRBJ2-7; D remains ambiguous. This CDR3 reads CAISESSPPEQYF. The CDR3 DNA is TGTGCCATCAGTGAGTCCTCGCCTCCCGAGCAGTACTTC.